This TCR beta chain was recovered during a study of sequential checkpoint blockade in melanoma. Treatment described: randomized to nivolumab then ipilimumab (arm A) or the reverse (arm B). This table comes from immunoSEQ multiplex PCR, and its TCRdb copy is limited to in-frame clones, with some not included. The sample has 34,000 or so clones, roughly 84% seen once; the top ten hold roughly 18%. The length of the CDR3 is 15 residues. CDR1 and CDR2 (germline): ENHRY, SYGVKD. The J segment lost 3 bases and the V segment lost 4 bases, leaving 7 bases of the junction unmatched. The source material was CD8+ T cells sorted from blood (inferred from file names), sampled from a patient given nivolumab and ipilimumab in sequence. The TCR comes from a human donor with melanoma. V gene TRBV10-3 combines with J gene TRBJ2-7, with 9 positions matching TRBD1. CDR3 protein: CAISGAGTGNYEQYF. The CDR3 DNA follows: TGTGCCATCAGTGGAGCCGGGACAGGGAACTACGAGCAGTACTTC.